The T cell receptor (beta chain) under discussion was sequenced for a study of CD8 T cells in Susac syndrome. The CDR3 loop spans 13 amino acids. V lost 1 base, J lost 5 bases, and 6 bases lay in between. CDR1 SGHTS and CDR2 YDEGEE come from the germline V gene. An input of about 0.5 to 1 ug of RNA was subjected to reverse transcription using random hexamers. By means of immunoSEQ multiplex PCR, TCR beta CDR3 spanning 54 Vbeta and 13 Jbeta underwent amplification. A single record per CDR3 protein comes from TCRdb applying MiXCR to the immunoSEQ multiplex PCR reads. The repertoire holds about 180,000 distinct CDR3 sequences, with roughly 96% as singletons. CD8+ and CD4+ T cells taken from blood had their TCR beta sequenced. Those who served as multiple sclerosis controls were treatment-naive patients with stable or active relapsing-remitting disease. Isolation of CD8+ and CD4+ T cells was performed negatively, whereas enrichment of TEMRA cells was done by FACS.

This receptor was obtained from a human donor with multiple sclerosis. The chain joins TRBV5-8 to TRBJ2-2; D gene ambiguous. Source material: CD8+ T cells from PBMCs. The CDR3 sequence: CASSLRVTGELFF. DNA of the CDR3: TGTGCCAGCAGCTTGAGGGTTACCGGGGAGCTGTTTTTT.